Included here is one TCR beta chain sequence, with context. As yet, its antigen is unknown. MiXCR, run by TCRdb on the reads, gives a single entry per CDR3 protein. The data show approximately 200,000 distinct CDR3 sequences, with roughly 28% seen just once and about 28% held by the top ten. The record originates from a study of T cell repertoires in cytomegalovirus infection. Study at large: Public TCR beta signatures indicated both CMV infection and matching HLA type. Points from the study as a whole: Clonotype analysis showed dominance of the ex vivo response by HLA-C-restricted CMV-specific TCR beta clonotypes. Carriers of CMV and the relevant HLA type were discriminated by public TCR beta frequency.

The receptor's source is a human donor in good health (CMV status not recorded). Some clones in this sample may be carry-over from other donors' samples. Material: PBMCs.

The CDR3 here is CSVEAETDYLSGNTIYF. In DNA, the CDR3 is TGCAGCGTTGAAGCTGAGACAGACTACCTCTCTGGAAACACCATATATTTT. The chain has TRBV29-1 and TRBJ1-3; a possible D gene is TRBD1 (5 bases). The CDR3 has 17 residues. V was pared by 1 base and J by 0 bases, with 16 bases between. Looked up from germline, CDR1 is SQVTM and CDR2 is ANQGSEA.